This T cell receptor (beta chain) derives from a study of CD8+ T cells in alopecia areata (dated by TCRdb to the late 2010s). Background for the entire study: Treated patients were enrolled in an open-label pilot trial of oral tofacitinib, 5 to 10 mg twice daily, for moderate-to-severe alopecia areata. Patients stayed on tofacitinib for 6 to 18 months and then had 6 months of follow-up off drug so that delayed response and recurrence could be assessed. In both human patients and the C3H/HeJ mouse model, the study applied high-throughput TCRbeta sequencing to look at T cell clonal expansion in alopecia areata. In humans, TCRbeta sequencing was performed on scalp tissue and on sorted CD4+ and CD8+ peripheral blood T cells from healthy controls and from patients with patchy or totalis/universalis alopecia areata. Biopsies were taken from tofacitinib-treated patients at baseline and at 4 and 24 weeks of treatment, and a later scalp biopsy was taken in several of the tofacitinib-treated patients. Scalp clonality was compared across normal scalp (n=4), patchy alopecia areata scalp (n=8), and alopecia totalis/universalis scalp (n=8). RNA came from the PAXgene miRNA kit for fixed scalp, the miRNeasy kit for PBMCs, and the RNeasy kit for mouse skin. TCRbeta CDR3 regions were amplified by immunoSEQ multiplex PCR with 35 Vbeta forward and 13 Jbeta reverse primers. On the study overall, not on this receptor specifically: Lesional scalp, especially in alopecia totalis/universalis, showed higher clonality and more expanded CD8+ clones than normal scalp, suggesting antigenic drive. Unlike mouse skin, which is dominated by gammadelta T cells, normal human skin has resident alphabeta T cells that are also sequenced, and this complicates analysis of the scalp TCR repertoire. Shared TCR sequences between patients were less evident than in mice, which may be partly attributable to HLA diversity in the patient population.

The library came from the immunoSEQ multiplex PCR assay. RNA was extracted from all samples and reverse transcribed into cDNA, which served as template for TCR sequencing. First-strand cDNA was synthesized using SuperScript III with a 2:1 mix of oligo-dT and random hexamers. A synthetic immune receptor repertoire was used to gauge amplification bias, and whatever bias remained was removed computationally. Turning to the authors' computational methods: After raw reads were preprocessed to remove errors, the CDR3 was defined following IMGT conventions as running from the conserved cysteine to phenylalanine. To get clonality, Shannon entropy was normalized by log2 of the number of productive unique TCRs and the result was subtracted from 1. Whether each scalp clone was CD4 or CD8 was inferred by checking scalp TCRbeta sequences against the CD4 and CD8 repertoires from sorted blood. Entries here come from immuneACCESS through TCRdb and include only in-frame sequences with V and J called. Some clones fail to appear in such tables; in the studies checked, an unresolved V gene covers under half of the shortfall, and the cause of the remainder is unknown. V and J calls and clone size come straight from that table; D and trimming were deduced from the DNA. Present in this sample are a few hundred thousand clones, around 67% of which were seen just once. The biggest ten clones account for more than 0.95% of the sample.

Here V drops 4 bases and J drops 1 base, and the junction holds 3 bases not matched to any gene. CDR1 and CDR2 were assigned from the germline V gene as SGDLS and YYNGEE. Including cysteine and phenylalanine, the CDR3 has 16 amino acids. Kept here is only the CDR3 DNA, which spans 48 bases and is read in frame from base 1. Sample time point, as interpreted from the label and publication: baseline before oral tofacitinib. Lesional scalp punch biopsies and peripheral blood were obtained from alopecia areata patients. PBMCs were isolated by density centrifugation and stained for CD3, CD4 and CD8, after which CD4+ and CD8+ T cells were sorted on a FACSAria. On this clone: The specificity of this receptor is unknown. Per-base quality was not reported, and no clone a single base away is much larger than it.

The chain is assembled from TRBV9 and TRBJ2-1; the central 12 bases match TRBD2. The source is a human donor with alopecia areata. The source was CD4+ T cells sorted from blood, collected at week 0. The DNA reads TGTGCCAGCAGCTTGCTAGCGGGGGGGTCCTACAATGAGCAGTTCTTC. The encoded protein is CASSLLAGGSYNEQFF.